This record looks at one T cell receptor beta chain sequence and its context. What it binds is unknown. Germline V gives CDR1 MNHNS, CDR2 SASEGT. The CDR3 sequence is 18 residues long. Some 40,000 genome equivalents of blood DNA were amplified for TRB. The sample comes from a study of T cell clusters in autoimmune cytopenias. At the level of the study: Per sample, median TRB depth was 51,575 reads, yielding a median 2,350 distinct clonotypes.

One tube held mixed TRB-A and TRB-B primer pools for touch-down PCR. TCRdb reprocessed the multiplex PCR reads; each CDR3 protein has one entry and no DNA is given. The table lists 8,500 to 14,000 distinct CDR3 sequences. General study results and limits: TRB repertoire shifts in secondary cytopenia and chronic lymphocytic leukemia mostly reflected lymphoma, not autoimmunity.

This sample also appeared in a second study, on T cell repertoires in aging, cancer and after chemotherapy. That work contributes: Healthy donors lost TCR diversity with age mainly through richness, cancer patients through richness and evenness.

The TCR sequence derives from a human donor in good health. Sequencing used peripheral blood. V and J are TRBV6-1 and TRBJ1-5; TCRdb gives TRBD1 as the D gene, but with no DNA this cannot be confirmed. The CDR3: CASSYERLRTGGSQPQHF.